This T cell receptor (beta chain) was retrieved from a study of neurological immune-mediated disorders. General study findings and limits: Multiple sclerosis patients had less TCR clonal expansion than even healthy controls, unlike HTLV-1-associated myelopathy. Private repertoires in all groups were suggested by the finding that expanded clones across subjects shared no CDR3 amino acid sequences.

In germline, CDR1 is SGHNT, CDR2 YYREEE (reference sequence). The CDR3 runs 15 residues. Germline trimming cut 3 bases from V and 9 bases from J; bases unmatched to any gene: 11. A 10-nucleotide random UMI tagged transcripts in template-switch 5'RACE cDNA synthesis. TCRdb re-called the 5' RACE reads through MiXCR, storing one row per CDR3 protein. The sample consists of some 95,000 distinct CDR3 sequences, 3.5% of them appearing once. The unsorted libraries were made from 2 million PBMCs kept at -80 C. This clonotype was seen repeatedly, ten times or more. Its specificity is not known. The TCR comes from a woman in her late teens or twenties with multiple sclerosis. V is TRBV5-4 and J is TRBJ2-1; 8 nucleotides line up with TRBD2. The sequencing sample was made of PBMCs. The DNA for the CDR3 is TGTGCCAGCAGCTCCCCAACTAGCGGCCAATTTGAGCAGTTCTTC. It is translated as CASSSPTSGQFEQFF.